Sequencing of this T cell receptor beta chain was carried out in a study of regulatory T cells in long-lasting Graves disease. Overall study: Graves' patients, newly diagnosed, had taken antithyroid drugs under 3 months. Whole-study findings and limits: With persistent disease, TRBV28, TRBJ1-2 and TRBJ2-5 were the favored segments. Fewer public clonotypes were shared by new patients (around 1,000) than by persistent patients (around 2,900).

Through Arm-PCR of CDR3 regions and iRepertoire HTBI primers, TCR beta libraries were built. Each CDR3 protein is one row after TCRdb ran MiXCR on the multiplex PCR reads. The table lists 360,000 or so distinct CDR3 sequences, 15% to 20% of them singletons, with around 21% in the top ten. As to time point: newly diagnosed GD, antithyroid drugs for less than 3 months. The TCR library was made from RNA that had been extracted from PBMCs in TRIzol. V was pared by 3 bases and J by 2 bases, with 16 bases between. The CDR3 sequence is 16 residues long. Germline V gene data show CDR1 as LGHDT and CDR2 as YNNKEL (reference sequence). There are many counts of this clonotype. Its cognate antigen is unknown. These data also featured in a second study, about T cells in Graves' hyperthyroidism and ophthalmopathy. That paper notes: The model's output predicted ophthalmopathy at a median of 6.5 months prior to onset.

The sequence came from a woman aged 18-29 years with Graves disease. Here the sequenced sample was peripheral blood mononuclear cells (PBMCs), taken at new diagnosis, from a patient treated with antithyroid drugs. The rearrangement links TRBV3-1 to TRBJ1-2; a weak D match, TRBD1 (5 bases). The CDR3 nucleotides are TGTGCCAGCAGCCACTATACGCTGGGGCAGAACTATGGCTACACCTTC. This encodes CASSHYTLGQNYGYTF.